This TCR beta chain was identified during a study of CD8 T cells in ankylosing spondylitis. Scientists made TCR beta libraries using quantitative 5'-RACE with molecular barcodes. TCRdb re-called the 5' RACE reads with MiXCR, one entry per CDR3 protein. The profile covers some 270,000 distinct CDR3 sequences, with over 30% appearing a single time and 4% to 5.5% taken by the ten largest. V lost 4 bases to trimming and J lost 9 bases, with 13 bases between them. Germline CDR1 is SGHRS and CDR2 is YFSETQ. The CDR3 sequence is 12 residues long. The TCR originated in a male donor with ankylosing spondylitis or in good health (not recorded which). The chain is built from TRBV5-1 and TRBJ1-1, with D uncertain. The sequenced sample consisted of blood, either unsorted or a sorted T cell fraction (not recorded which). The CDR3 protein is CASSLDLGKAFF. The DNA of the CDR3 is TGCGCCAGCAGCCTGGATCTGGGGAAAGCTTTCTTT.